The 15 T cell receptor beta chains below all came from one sample that was sequenced in a study of regulatory T cells in long-lasting Graves disease. Time point here: newly diagnosed GD, antithyroid drugs for less than 3 months. There was RNA extracted from PBMCs, and the TCR library was made from it. CDR3 regions were amplified by Arm-PCR using iRepertoire HTBI primers to build TCR beta libraries. TCRdb independently ran MiXCR on the multiplex PCR reads; one entry per CDR3 protein. The sample shows around 460,000 distinct CDR3 sequences, 12% to 15% of them seen only once. Another study also made use of these data, one on T cells in Graves' hyperthyroidism and ophthalmopathy.

The sequencing used peripheral blood mononuclear cells (PBMCs), collected at new diagnosis, from a patient treated with antithyroid drugs. Every receptor here comes from a woman between 45 and 60 years old with Graves disease.

This clonotype turned up a few times. The chain joins TRBV5-4 to TRBJ1-6; D gene uncertain. The V gene lost 2 bases and the J gene lost 8 bases, with 8 bases spanning the gap. The CDR3 extends over 13 amino acids. Germline loops: CDR1 SGHNT, CDR2 YYREEE (reference sequence). CDR3 sequence: CASSFLVDSPLHF. CDR3 bases: TGTGCCAGCAGCTTCTTAGTCGATTCACCCCTCCACTTT. Supplemented by reference TRBV5-4 and TRBJ1-6, the full variable domain reads ETGVTQSPTHLIKTRGQQVTLRCSSQSGHNTVSWYQQALGQGPQFIFQYYREEENGRGNFPPRFSGLQFPNYSSELNVNALELDDSALYLCASSFLVDSPLHFGNGTRLTVT.

The gene calls are TRBV19 and TRBJ2-7; D possibly corresponds to TRBD1 (6 bases). This CDR3 is 14 amino acids long. Germline CDR1 reads LNHDA; CDR2 reads SQIVND (reference sequence). Trimming shortened V by 4 bases and J by 4 bases, and 14 bases separated the two germline ends. CDR3 DNA sequence: TGTGCCAGTAGTACCAGGGGCCCGAGGTACGAGCAGTACTTC. Residues: CASSTRGPRYEQYF.

The chain joins TRBV12-3 or TRBV12-4 to TRBJ2-4, with D perhaps TRBD2 (5 bases). The CDR3 has 12 amino acids. The V end was cut by 5 bases, the J end by 9 bases, with 11 bases between. CDR3 in amino acids: CASSPRLAIQYF. The CDR3 region has the DNA TGTGCCAGCAGTCCTCGGCTAGCCATTCAGTACTTC.

This chain connects TRBV19 to TRBJ2-5, with 8 bases matching TRBD2. From germline, CDR1 is LNHDA and CDR2 SQIVND (reference sequence). Trimming cost V 8 bases and J 1 base; bases outside gene matches: 6. This CDR3 has 14 residues. CDR3 sequence (DNA): TGTGCCAGTGGGGGAACTAGCGGCCAAGAGACCCAGTACTTC. This translates into CASGGTSGQETQYF.

V is TRBV9 and J is TRBJ2-7; 8 nucleotides line up with TRBD2. V shed 5 bases, J shed 4 bases, and the junction held 11 bases outside the gene matches. There are 15 residues in the CDR3. Germline loops: CDR1 SGDLS, CDR2 YYNGEE. The CDR3 protein is CASSATGTSDYEQYF. CDR3 in DNA: TGTGCCAGCAGTGCCACCGGGACTAGTGATTACGAGCAGTACTTC.

This clonotype was picked up a small number of times. The chain carries TRBV7-9 and TRBJ2-5, with D possibly called TRBD1 or TRBD2 (5 bases each). There are 15 residues in the CDR3. CDR1 is SEHNR and CDR2 is FQNEAQ in the germline V gene (reference sequence). V was cut by 1 base and J by 4 bases, with 13 bases left in between. CDR3 DNA sequence: TGTGCCAGCAGCTTAGATGGGACCCAGGTAGAGACCCAGTACTTC. It translates to CASSLDGTQVETQYF.

This clonotype was detected ten times or more. This chain uses TRBV27 with TRBJ2-1, with TRBD2 matching 12 bases. There are 14 residues in the CDR3. Germline CDR1 MNHEY, CDR2 SMNVEV (reference sequence). V trimming: 7 bases; J trimming: 6 bases; junction bases outside the gene matches: 4. CDR3 sequence reads: CASTTSGRVNEQFF. The CDR3 nucleotides read TGTGCCAGCACGACTAGCGGGAGAGTCAATGAGCAGTTCTTC.

This clonotype was seen repeatedly, ten times or more. The chain links TRBV2 to TRBJ2-3, with 7 bases aligning to TRBD1. After removal of 7 bases from V and 5 bases from J, the junction contained 6 bases not matched to a gene. The CDR3 has 13 residues. The germline V gene encodes CDR1 SNHLY and CDR2 FYNNEI. The chain's CDR3 is CASNRDRKDTQYF. CDR3 bases: TGTGCCAGCAATCGGGACAGAAAAGATACGCAGTATTTT.

CDR3 sequence reads: CSAPGQMEQYF. The CDR3 coding sequence is TGCAGTGCCCCAGGACAGATGGAGCAGTACTTC. The chain recombines TRBV20-1 with TRBJ2-7; a possible D gene is TRBD1 (6 bases). The CDR3 consists of 11 residues. Trimming took off 6 bases at V and 7 bases at J, with 13 bases between the two ends. The germline gives CDR1 DFQATT, CDR2 SNEGSKA (reference sequence).

This clonotype was detected many times. The chain recombines TRBV10-3 with TRBJ1-5, with TRBD1 matching over 11 bases. CDR3 length: 16 residues. Looked up from germline, CDR1 is ENHRY and CDR2 is SYGVKD. With 6 bases clipped from V and 6 bases from J, the junction kept 10 bases outside the gene matches. This CDR3 reads CAISPGQGVRGQPQHF. The CDR3 region has the DNA TGTGCCATCAGCCCGGGACAGGGGGTACGAGGTCAGCCCCAGCATTTT.

This clonotype was counted at least ten times. The rearrangement joins TRBV7-2 to TRBJ1-1; D gene uncertain. Deletions cut 5 bases from V and 10 bases from J, with 20 bases between. Per germline, CDR1 SGHTA and CDR2 FQGNSA. The CDR3 is 14 amino acids. The CDR3 nucleotides read TGTGCCAGCAGCCCCCCTGGACGGGGATCTGCAGCTTTCTTT. As protein: CASSPPGRGSAAFF.

This rearrangement joins TRBV7-9 to TRBJ1-1; D remains unclear. The CDR3 length is 15 residues. The germline V and J ends were trimmed by 2 bases and 4 bases, with 14 bases remaining between them. CDR1 is SEHNR, CDR2 FQNEAQ, per germline (reference sequence). The CDR3 is CASSLSGTRGTEAFF. CDR3 coding DNA: TGTGCCAGCAGCTTATCCGGAACACGGGGCACTGAAGCTTTCTTT.

This clonotype was seen ten or more times. The V call is TRBV28, the J call TRBJ2-2; no clear D gene. The V gene lost 6 bases and the J gene lost 3 bases, with 11 bases spanning the gap. This CDR3 is built from 14 residues. CDR1 and CDR2 from the germline V gene are MDHEN and SYDVKM. The CDR3 nucleotides are TGTGCCAGCAGCCCCAGTGGGGACACCGGGGAGCTGTTTTTT. Translated, it gives CASSPSGDTGELFF.

This clonotype has a count of ten or more. This chain uses TRBV12-3 or TRBV12-4 with TRBJ2-1; D gene unclear. V was trimmed by 1 base and J by 0 bases, leaving 10 bases between them. The CDR3 runs to 16 residues. CDR3 in DNA: TGTGCCAGCAGTTTAGAGGCCCAGAGCTCCTACAATGAGCAGTTCTTC. It codes for CASSLEAQSSYNEQFF.

This clonotype came up many times. This rearrangement joins TRBV20-1 to TRBJ2-7; TRBD1 aligns across 7 bases. This CDR3 is built from 12 residues. J was trimmed by 5 bases and V by 3 bases; bases with no gene match: 4. CDR1 is DFQATT and CDR2 is SNEGSKA in the germline V gene (reference sequence). CDR3 DNA sequence: TGCAGTGCTAGCAGGCAGGGGGACGAGCAGTACTTC. Its translation: CSASRQGDEQYF.